This T cell receptor (beta chain) derives from a study of shared clonotypes between healthy human individuals. The study, taken as a whole, reports: Of the naive CD4 clonotypes, about 5% were shared across a few donors.

Generated by immunoSEQ multiplex PCR, the TCRdb table keeps only in-frame clones and is missing some. The table shows more than 1.2 million clones, with 98% to 99% occurring only once. Germline CDR1 LNHDA, CDR2 SQIVND (reference sequence). The CDR3 is 15 residues long. The ends were cut back, 3 bases at V and 1 base at J, with 10 bases in the middle. In regard to this clone: As yet, its antigen is unknown.

The J gene is TRBJ2-1, the V gene TRBV19; D gene uncertain. The specimen was naive CD4+ T cells sorted from blood. Subset described: CD45RA+ positively selected. The sequence was collected from a man in his thirties or forties in good health. The CDR3 region has the DNA TGTGCCAGTAGTATTAGGCGACTTTCCTACAATGAGCAGTTCTTC. It specifies CASSIRRLSYNEQFF.